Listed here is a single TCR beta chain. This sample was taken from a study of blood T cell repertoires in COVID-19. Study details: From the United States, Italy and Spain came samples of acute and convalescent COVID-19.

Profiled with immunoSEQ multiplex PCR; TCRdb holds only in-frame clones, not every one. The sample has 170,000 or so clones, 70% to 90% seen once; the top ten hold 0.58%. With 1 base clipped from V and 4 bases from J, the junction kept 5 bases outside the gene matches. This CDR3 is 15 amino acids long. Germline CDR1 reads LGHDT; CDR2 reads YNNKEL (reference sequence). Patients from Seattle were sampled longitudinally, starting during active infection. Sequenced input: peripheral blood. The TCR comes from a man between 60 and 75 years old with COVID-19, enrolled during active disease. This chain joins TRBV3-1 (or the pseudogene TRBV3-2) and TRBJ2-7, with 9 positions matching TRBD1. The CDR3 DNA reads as TGTGCCAGCAGCCAAGCCGGGACAGGGTTATACGAGCAGTACTTC. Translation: CASSQAGTGLYEQYF.